This T cell receptor (beta chain) was observed in a study of molecular identifiers for immune sequencing clone quantification. TCRdb fed the PCR reads into MiXCR, producing one record per CDR3 protein. Altogether more than 450,000 distinct CDR3 sequences are present, about a fifth being singletons, with the ten largest covering 0.7% to 1%. Germline CDR1 and CDR2: SEHNR and FQNEAQ (reference sequence). Deletions cut 9 bases from V and 4 bases from J, with 18 bases between. CDR3 length equals 14 residues. This clonotype showed up just a few times. Sequenced material: naive CD8+ T cells from blood, with Jurkat cell RNA spiked in. Indicated subset: FACS-sorted CD8+CD4-CCR7+CD45RA+ naive T cells. The origin of this receptor is a human donor in good health. Some libraries in this study had Jurkat cell RNA spiked in. The V gene is TRBV7-9, the J gene TRBJ1-1, with D possibly TRBD1 on 5 matching bases. CDR3 loop: CASNMGGLSTEAFF. CDR3 DNA: TGTGCCAGTAACATGGGGGGACTGAGCACTGAAGCTTTCTTT. Filled out from reference TRBV7-9 and TRBJ1-1, the complete variable domain reads DTGVSQNPRHKITKRGQNVTFRCDPISEHNRLYWYRQTLGQGPEFLTYFQNEAQLEKSRLLSDRFSAERPKGSFSTLEIQRTEQGDSAMYLCASNMGGLSTEAFFGQGTRLTVV.